This T cell receptor beta chain was recorded in a study of identical twins listed by TCRdb under 2016. Turning to the overall study: The study deep-sequenced TCR alpha and beta repertoires from monozygotic twins, unrelated adults of various ages and cord blood to test whether fetal clonotypes persist. To rule out contamination, the twin experiments were replicated at different times with different library preparation protocols. Broad study findings and their caveats: Compared with coincidental sharing between unrelated individuals, an excess of low generation-probability sequences was observed among out-of-frame TCR alpha sequences shared between twins. Invariant T cells such as MAIT and iNKT could partly confound zero-insertion analyses, although diverse VJ usage argued against such confounding for most clonotypes. Excess twin sharing in beta out-of-frame sequences was weaker because fewer shared sequences lowered the signal-to-noise ratio. Recombination models systematically underestimated out-of-frame TCR alpha sharing in monozygotic twins but agreed with sharing between unrelated individuals. Abundant cord blood beta clonotypes carried fewer insertions; young adult naive repertoires showed a weaker similar trend, while memory repertoires showed none. Conclusions relied on cross-sectional statistical analysis, since the same donors could not be followed over many years.

This clonotype occurred a few times. This clone's antigen is unknown. Base-call qualities are not available, and no considerably larger clone is one nucleotide away. Ends trimmed: V by 7 bases, J by 4 bases; bases unmatched to a gene: 15. From the cysteine up to the phenylalanine, the CDR3 has a length of 16 residues. Here the CDR3 DNA is all that survives: 48 bases in frame from base 1. Per the germline V gene, SQVTM is the CDR1 and ANQGSEA is the CDR2. The library was produced with 5' RACE. The sequencer listed for this sample is Illumina HiSeq 2000. A universal primer binding site was introduced by template switching, and a unique molecular identifier was present in the final cDNA, enabling accurate counting of TCR cDNA molecules. Specific primers in the conserved constant-segment region were used to synthesize first-strand cDNA for the TCR alpha and beta chains. To control for contamination, every cDNA library carried two barcodes: a SMART-Mk sample barcode plus Illumina barcodes. TruSeq adapter sequences, together with Illumina sample barcodes, were added in two successive PCR steps. The Illumina HiSeq platform was used with custom primers to sequence TCR alpha and beta cDNA libraries. On the authors' methods: Unique molecular identifiers were extracted from raw reads with MiGEC, and CDR3 positions were determined with MiXCR. Recombination models were inferred per individual with the repgenHMM and IGoR tools using an EM algorithm. Shared clonotype analysis was performed with the tcR package in R, normalizing sharing by the product of cloneset sizes. Out-of-frame nonproductive sequences were analyzed to study raw recombination free of thymic and clonal selection effects. The raw public data were reprocessed by TCRdb itself: fastp quality trimming at Q25, MiXCR clonotype calling, in-frame beta chains only. One record per CDR3 amino acid sequence lists the most common genes and DNA. TCRdb, not the original authors, processed these V and J calls. The sample contains about 920,000 distinct CDR3 sequences, around an eighth of them found a single time. The top ten hold about 1.5% of the sample.

All donors were healthy Caucasians. Three pairs of female monozygotic twins, all aged roughly 18 to 29 years, were included in the twin cohort. The RNA used for TCR libraries was isolated from peripheral blood mononuclear cells. These same data were also listed under a study on yellow fever vaccine responses in identical twins. Drawing on the second study: According to the authors, in identical twins the way T cells responded to vaccination appeared partly convergent and partly personalized. In identical twins, the study followed T cell clones that responded to the vaccine with precision.

The sequencing sample was made of PBMCs. Rearrangement joined TRBV29-1 to TRBJ2-3; TRBD2 lines up with 9 middle nucleotides. This TCR derives from a young woman in good health. The CDR3 is CSAVLAGEEEPDTQYF. The sequenced DNA is TGCAGCGCTGTGTTAGCGGGAGAGGAGGAGCCAGATACGCAGTATTTT.